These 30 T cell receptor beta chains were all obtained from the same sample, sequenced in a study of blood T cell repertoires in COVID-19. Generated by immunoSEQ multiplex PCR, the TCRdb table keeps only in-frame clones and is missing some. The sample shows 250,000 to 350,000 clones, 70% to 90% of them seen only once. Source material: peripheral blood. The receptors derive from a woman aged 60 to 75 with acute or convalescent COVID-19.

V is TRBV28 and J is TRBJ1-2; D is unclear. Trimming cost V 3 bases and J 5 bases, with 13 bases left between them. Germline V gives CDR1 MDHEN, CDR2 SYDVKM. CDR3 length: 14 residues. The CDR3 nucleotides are TGTGCCAGCAGTTTGGTGGCAGGCACATATGGCTACACCTTC. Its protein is CASSLVAGTYGYTF.

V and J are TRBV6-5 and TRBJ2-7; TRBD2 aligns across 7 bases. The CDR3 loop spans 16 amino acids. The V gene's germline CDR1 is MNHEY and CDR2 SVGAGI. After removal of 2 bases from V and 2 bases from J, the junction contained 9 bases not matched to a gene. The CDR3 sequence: CASSYVAGPLPYEQYF. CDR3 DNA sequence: TGTGCCAGCAGTTACGTAGCGGGCCCACTACCCTACGAGCAGTACTTC.

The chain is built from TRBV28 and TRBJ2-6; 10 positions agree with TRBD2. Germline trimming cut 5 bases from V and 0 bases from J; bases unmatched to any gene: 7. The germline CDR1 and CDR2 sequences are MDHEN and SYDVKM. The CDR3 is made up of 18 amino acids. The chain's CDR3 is CASSPVAGGNSGANVLTF. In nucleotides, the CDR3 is TGTGCCAGCAGTCCAGTAGCGGGAGGAAACTCTGGGGCCAACGTCCTGACTTTC.

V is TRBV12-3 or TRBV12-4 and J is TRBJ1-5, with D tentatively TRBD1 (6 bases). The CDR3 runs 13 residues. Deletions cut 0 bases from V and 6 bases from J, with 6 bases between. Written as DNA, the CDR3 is TGTGCCAGCAGTTTAGCAGGGGGTCAGCCCCAGCATTTT. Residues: CASSLAGGQPQHF.

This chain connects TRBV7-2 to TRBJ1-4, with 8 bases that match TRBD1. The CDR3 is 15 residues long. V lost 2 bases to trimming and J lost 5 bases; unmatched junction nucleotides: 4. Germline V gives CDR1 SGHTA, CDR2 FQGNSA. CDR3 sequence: CASSLRTGRNEKLFF. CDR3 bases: TGTGCCAGCAGCTTAAGGACAGGGCGCAATGAAAAACTGTTTTTT.

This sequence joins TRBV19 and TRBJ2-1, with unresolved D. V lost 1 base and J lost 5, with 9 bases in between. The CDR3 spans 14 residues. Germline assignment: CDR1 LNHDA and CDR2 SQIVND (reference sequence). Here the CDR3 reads CASSIGAVDNEQFF. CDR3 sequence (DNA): TGTGCCAGTAGTATAGGGGCAGTAGACAATGAGCAGTTCTTC.

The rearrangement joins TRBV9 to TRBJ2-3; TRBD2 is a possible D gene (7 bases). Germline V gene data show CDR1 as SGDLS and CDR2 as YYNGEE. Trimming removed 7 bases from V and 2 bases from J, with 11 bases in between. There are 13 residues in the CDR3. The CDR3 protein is CASGGGATDTQYF. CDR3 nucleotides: TGTGCCAGCGGAGGGGGGGCCACAGATACGCAGTATTTT.

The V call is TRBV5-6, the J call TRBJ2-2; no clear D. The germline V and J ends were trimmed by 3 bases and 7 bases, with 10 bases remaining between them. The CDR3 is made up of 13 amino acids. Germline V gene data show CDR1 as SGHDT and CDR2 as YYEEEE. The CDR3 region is CASSYTYSGELFF. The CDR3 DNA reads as TGTGCCAGCAGCTACACTTACAGCGGGGAGCTGTTTTTT. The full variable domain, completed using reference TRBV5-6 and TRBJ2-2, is DAGVTQSPTHLIKTRGQQVTLRCSPKSGHDTVSWYQQALGQGPQFIFQYYEEEERQRGNFPDRFSGHQFPNYSSELNVNALLLGDSALYLCASSYTYSGELFFGEGSRLTVL.

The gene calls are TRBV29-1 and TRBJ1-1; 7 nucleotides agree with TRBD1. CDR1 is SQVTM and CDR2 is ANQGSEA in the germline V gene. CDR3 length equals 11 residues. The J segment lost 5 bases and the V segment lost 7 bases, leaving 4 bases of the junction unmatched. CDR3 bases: TGCAGCGGAGGGGGCCCGACTGAAGCTTTCTTT. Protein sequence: CSGGGPTEAFF. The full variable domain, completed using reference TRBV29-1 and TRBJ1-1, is SAVISQKPSRDICQRGTSLTIQCQVDSQVTMMFWYRQQPGQSLTLIATANQGSEATYESGFVIDKFPISRPNLTFSTLTVSNMSPEDSSIYLCSGGGPTEAFFGQGTRLTVV.

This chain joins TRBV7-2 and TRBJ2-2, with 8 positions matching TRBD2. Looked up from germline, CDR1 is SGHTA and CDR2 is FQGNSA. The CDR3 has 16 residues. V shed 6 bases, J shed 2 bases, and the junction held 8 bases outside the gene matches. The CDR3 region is CASRSLAGFNTGELFF. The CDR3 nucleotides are TGTGCCAGCAGGTCATTAGCGGGGTTCAACACCGGGGAGCTGTTTTTT.

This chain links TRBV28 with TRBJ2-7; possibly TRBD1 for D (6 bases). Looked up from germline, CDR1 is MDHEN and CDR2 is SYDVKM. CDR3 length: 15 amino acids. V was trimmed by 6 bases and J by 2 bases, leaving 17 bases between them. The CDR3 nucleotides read TGTGCCAGCAGCTCACCGGGGACAAACCCCTACGAGCAGTACTTC. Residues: CASSSPGTNPYEQYF.

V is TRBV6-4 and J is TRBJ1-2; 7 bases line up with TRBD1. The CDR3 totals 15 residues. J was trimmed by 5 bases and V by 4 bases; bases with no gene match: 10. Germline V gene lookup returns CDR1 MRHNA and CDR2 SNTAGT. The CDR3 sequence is CASSADTQGTYGYTF. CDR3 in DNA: TGTGCCAGCAGTGCCGATACACAGGGGACGTATGGCTACACCTTC.

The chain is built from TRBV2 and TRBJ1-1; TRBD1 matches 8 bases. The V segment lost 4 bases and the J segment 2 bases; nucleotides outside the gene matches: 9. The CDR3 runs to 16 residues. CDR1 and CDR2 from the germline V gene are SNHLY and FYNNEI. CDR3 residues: CASSAAGQGPNTEAFF. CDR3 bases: TGTGCCAGCAGTGCGGCTGGACAGGGACCTAACACTGAAGCTTTCTTT.

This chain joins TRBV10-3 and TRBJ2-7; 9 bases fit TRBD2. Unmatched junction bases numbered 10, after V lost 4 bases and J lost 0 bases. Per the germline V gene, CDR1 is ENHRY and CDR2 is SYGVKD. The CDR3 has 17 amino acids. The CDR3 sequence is CAISVIGAGGPSYEQYF. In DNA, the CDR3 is TGTGCCATCAGTGTCATCGGAGCGGGAGGCCCCTCCTACGAGCAGTACTTC.

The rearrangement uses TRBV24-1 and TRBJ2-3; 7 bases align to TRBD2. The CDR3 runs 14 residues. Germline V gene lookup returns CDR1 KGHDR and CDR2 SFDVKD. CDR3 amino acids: CATAVAGFTDTQYF. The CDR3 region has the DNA TGTGCTACTGCGGTAGCGGGCTTCACAGATACGCAGTATTTT.

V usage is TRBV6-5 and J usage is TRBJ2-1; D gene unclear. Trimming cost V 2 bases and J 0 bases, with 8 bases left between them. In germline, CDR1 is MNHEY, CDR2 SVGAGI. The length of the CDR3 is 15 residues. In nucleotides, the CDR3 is TGTGCCAGCAGTTACCGCGGCCTCTCCTACAATGAGCAGTTCTTC. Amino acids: CASSYRGLSYNEQFF.

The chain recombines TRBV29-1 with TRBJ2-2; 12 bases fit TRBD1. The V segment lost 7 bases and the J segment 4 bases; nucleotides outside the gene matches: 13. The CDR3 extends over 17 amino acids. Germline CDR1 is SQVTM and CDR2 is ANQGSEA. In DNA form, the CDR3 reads TGCAGCGCTGTCCAACCGTTGGGACAGGGGGCCACCGGGGAGCTGTTTTTT. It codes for CSAVQPLGQGATGELFF.

The CDR3 reads CASSLWRGADTQYF. As DNA, the CDR3 is TGTGCCAGCAGTTTATGGCGGGGGGCAGATACGCAGTATTTT. The chain links TRBV27 to TRBJ2-3, with 8 positions matching TRBD2. The CDR3 runs to 14 residues. J was trimmed by 4 bases and V by 1 base; bases with no gene match: 1. Per the germline V gene, CDR1 is MNHEY and CDR2 is SMNVEV (reference sequence).

The CDR3 region has the DNA TGTGCCAGCAGTTACCGGACAGGGGGAACTGAAGCTTTCTTT. Amino acids: CASSYRTGGTEAFF. The chain has TRBV6-5 and TRBJ1-1; TRBD1 matches at 10 bases. Germline V gene data show CDR1 as MNHEY and CDR2 as SVGAGI. The V and J ends lost 2 bases and 5 bases, in that order; junction bases with no gene match: 2. The CDR3 runs 14 residues.

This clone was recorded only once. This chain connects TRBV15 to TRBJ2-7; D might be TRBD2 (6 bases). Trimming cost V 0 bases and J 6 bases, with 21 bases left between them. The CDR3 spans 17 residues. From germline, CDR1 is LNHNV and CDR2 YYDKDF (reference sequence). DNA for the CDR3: TGTGCCACCAGCAGAGATCCCGTTGGACCAAAGGGAGGCGAGCAGTACTTC. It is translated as CATSRDPVGPKGGEQYF. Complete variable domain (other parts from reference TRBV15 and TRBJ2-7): DAMVIQNPRYQVTQFGKPVTLSCSQTLNHNVMYWYQQKSSQAPKLLFHYYDKDFNNEADTPDNFQSRRPNTSFCFLDIRSPGLGDTAMYLCATSRDPVGPKGGEQYFGPGTRLTVT.

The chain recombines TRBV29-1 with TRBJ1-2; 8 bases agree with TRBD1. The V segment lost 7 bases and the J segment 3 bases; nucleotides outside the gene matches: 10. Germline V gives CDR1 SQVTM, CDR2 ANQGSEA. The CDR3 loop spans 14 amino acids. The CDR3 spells CSARQGRVDYGYTF. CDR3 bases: TGCAGCGCCCGACAGGGGAGAGTGGACTATGGCTACACCTTC.

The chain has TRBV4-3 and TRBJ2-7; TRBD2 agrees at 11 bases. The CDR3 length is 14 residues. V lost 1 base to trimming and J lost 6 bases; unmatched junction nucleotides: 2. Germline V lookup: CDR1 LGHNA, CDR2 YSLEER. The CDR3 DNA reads TGCGCCAGCAGCCAAGGTCTAGCGGGAGGCGAGCAGTACTTC. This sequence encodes CASSQGLAGGEQYF.

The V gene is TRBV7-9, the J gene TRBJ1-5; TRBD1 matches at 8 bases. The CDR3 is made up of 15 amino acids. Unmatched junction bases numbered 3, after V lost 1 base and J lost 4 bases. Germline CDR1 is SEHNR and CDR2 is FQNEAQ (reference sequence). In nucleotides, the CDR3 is TGTGCCAGCAGCTTAGACAGGGGGAGGAATCAGCCCCAGCATTTT. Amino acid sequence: CASSLDRGRNQPQHF.

In DNA form, the CDR3 reads TGTGCCAGCAGCCAAGCTCAGGGGAGCGGCACTGAAGCTTTCTTT. Translating gives CASSQAQGSGTEAFF. This chain joins TRBV14 and TRBJ1-1; tentatively, D is TRBD1 (6 bases). The CDR3 is 15 residues long. V dropped 1 base and J dropped 4 bases, with 13 bases sitting between them. Germline loops: CDR1 SGHDN, CDR2 FVKESK.

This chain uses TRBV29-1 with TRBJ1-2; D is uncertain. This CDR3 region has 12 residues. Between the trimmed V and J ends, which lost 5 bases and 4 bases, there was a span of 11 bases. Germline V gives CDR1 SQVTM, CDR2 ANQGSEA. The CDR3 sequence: CSVFNKRYGYTF. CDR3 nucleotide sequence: TGCAGCGTTTTTAATAAGCGCTATGGCTACACCTTC.

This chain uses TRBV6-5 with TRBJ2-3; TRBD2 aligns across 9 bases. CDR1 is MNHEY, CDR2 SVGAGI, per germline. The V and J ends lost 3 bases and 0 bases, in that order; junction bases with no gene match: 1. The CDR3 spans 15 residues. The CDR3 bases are TGTGCCAGCAGTTATGCGGGAGGGAGCACAGATACGCAGTATTTT. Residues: CASSYAGGSTDTQYF.

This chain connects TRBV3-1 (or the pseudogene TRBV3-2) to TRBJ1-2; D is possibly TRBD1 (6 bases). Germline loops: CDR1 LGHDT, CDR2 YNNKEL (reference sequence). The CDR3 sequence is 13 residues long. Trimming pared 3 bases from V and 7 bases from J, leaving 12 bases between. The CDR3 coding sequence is TGTGCCAGCAGCCACCAAGGGGACACTGGCTACACCTTC. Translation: CASSHQGDTGYTF.

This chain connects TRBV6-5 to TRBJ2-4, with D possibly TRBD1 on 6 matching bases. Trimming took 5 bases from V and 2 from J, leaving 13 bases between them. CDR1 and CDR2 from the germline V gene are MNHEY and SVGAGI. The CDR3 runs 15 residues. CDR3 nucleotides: TGTGCCAGCAGTATAAACAGGGTACCCAAAAACATTCAGTACTTC. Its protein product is CASSINRVPKNIQYF.

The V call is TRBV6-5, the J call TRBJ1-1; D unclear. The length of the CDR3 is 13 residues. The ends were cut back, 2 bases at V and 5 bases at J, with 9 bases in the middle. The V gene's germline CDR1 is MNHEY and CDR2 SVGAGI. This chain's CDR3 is CASSYEGWTEAFF. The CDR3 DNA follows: TGTGCCAGCAGTTACGAGGGTTGGACTGAAGCTTTCTTT.

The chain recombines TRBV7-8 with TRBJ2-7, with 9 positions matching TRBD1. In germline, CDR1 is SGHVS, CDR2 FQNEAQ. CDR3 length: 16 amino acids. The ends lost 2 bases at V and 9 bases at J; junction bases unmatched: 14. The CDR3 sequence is CASSLRGQGRLRWQYF. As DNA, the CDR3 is TGTGCCAGCAGCTTACGGGGACAGGGCCGCCTACGATGGCAGTACTTC.